This T cell receptor (beta chain) was recovered during a study of early T cells in non-severe SARS-CoV-2 infection. Across the whole study: Chains stayed unpaired after sequencing of bulk RNA from unsorted whole blood.

Unique molecular identifiers were added to individual cDNA molecules. TCRdb reanalysed the 5' RACE reads using MiXCR and keeps one entry per CDR3 protein. This table has 35,000 to 45,000 distinct CDR3 sequences, 12% appearing once. Germline assignment: CDR1 MNHEY and CDR2 SVGEGT. The CDR3 spans 14 residues. The V end was cut by 2 bases, the J end by 2 bases, with 8 bases between. This clonotype was counted ten times or more. The clonotype comes from an adult who was a healthcare worker with PCR-confirmed SARS-CoV-2 infection or an uninfected control (not recorded which). Sequencing used whole blood. The chain is built from TRBV6-2 or TRBV6-3 and TRBJ2-3; no firm D call. CDR3 protein: CASSYLGPTDTQYF. Written as DNA, the CDR3 is TGTGCCAGCAGTTACCTCGGGCCCACAGATACGCAGTATTTT.